Below, 31 T cell receptor beta chains from the same sample are listed, as sequenced in a study of human T cells and chemical hapten exposure. Time point: pre-sensitization, week 0. Treatment reported: therapeutic diphenylcyclopropenone sensitization with weekly scalp DPC. MiXCR was run by TCRdb on the RACE reads, yielding one entry per CDR3 protein. The sample has some 300,000 distinct CDR3 sequences; roughly 6% are singletons. The specimen comprised whole blood, sampled in connection with sensitization to the hapten diphenylcyclopropenone (DPC). These receptors all come from a woman aged 18-30 years with alopecia areata. Some clones in this sample may be carry-over from other donors' samples.

The chain links TRBV7-2 to TRBJ2-1, with 9 nucleotides matching TRBD1. V shed 4 bases, J shed 8 bases, and the junction held 12 bases outside the gene matches. This CDR3 comprises 16 residues. Germline CDR1 is SGHTA and CDR2 is FQGNSA. The CDR3 nucleotides read TGTGCCAGCAGCTCCTTCCCGGGACAGGGCGGTGATGAGCAGTTCTTC. Its protein is CASSSFPGQGGDEQFF.

This clonotype was seen more than once but under ten times. V and J are TRBV21-1 and TRBJ2-5; TRBD1 is the table's D call, not checked against the DNA. TRBV21-1 is assigned pseudogene status. The CDR3 is made up of 15 amino acids. CDR3 in amino acids: CARHRDRTLQETQYF. The CDR3 DNA reads TGTGCCAGACACCGGGACAGGACCCTCCAAGAGACCCAGTACTTC.

This clonotype came up many times. This sequence joins TRBV29-1 and TRBJ1-5, with TRBD1 as a possible D gene (5 bases). The V gene's germline CDR1 is SQVTM and CDR2 ANQGSEA. V dropped 2 bases and J dropped 1 base, with 9 bases sitting between them. CDR3 size: 14 residues. The CDR3 loop reads CSVEWGGSNQPQHF. CDR3 DNA: TGCAGCGTTGAATGGGGGGGAAGCAATCAGCCCCAGCATTTT.

This clonotype has a handful of counts. CDR3 coding DNA: TGTGCCAGCAGTTACTCGATCCAGGGGGGCACCACTGAAGCTTTCTTT. Protein sequence: CASSYSIQGGTTEAFF. The gene calls are TRBV6-5 and TRBJ1-1; 7 bases match TRBD1. The CDR3 totals 16 residues. The V segment lost 0 bases and the J segment 4 bases; nucleotides outside the gene matches: 8. CDR1 MNHEY and CDR2 SVGAGI come from the germline V gene.

This clonotype was recorded many times. V is TRBV3-1 and J is TRBJ2-7, with TRBD2 matching 7 bases. The germline gives CDR1 LGHDT, CDR2 YNNKEL (reference sequence). This CDR3 comprises 15 residues. V shed 3 bases and J 7 bases; nucleotides not matched to a gene: 12. The CDR3 DNA is TGTGCCAGCAGCCATACCATTGCGGGGGTGCGGGAGCAGTACTTC. The encoded protein is CASSHTIAGVREQYF.

This clonotype was detected a few times. This chain links TRBV5-1 with TRBJ2-7; D may be TRBD1 or TRBD2 (6 bases each). Trimming left V 0 bases short and J 7 bases short, with 20 bases between. Germline values: CDR1 SGHRS, CDR2 YFSETQ. This CDR3 comprises 16 residues. The CDR3 DNA is TGCGCCAGCAGCTTGGGCAGGGGAGGTGGGCCCGGAGAGCAGTACTTC. Translated, it gives CASSLGRGGGPGEQYF.

This clonotype was recorded a few times. The chain combines TRBV10-3 with TRBJ2-3; weak D call: TRBD1 (6 bases). Germline assignment: CDR1 ENHRY and CDR2 SYGVKD. The CDR3 has 17 amino acids. V gave up 2 bases and J gave up 2 bases, with 17 bases separating them. For the CDR3, the DNA is TGTGCCATCAGTGAGACCGGGACATCGATCCCCACAGATACGCAGTATTTT. It codes for CAISETGTSIPTDTQYF.

This clonotype is a singleton in its sample. This may come from a read error, since a much larger clone is one base off. The chain recombines TRBV2 with TRBJ1-1, with D possibly matching TRBD1 (5 bases). Germline values: CDR1 SNHLY, CDR2 FYNNEI. This CDR3 spans 16 amino acids. The V gene lost 5 bases and the J gene lost 13 bases, with 29 bases spanning the gap. CDR3 bases: TGTGCCAGCAGTCGTAGGCAGGGCCTACCCGGACTCAAAGGTTTCTTT. Amino acids: CASSRRQGLPGLKGFF. Looking up the rest from reference TRBV2 and TRBJ1-1 gives the full variable domain: EPEVTQTPSHQVTQMGQEVILRCVPISNHLYFYWYRQILGQKVEFLVSFYNNEISEKSEIFDDQFSVERPDGSNFTLKIRSTKLEDSAMYFCASSRRQGLPGLKGFFGQGTRLTVV.

This clonotype was detected a few times. This chain connects TRBV5-6 to TRBJ2-3; tentative D call: TRBD1 (5 bases). Germline assignment: CDR1 SGHDT and CDR2 YYEEEE. The CDR3 contains 15 residues. Trimming removed 2 bases at V and 8 bases at J, with 18 bases between. CDR3 residues: CASSFLDRPSGTQYF. For the CDR3, the DNA is TGTGCCAGCAGCTTCTTAGACAGACCATCAGGTACGCAGTATTTT.

This clonotype has at least ten counts. V usage is TRBV12-3 or TRBV12-4 and J usage is TRBJ1-2, with 11 bases matching TRBD1. The CDR3 runs to 16 residues. V dropped 5 bases and J dropped 4; count of bases not matched to a gene: 9. CDR3 region: CASSLGQGAHIYGYTF. CDR3 DNA: TGTGCCAGCAGTCTCGGACAGGGGGCGCACATCTATGGCTACACCTTC.

This clonotype has at least ten counts. The chain links TRBV18 to TRBJ1-2; D call uncertain. V was trimmed by 0 bases and J by 1 base, leaving 12 bases between them. In germline, CDR1 is KGHSH, CDR2 LQKENI. The CDR3 loop spans 16 amino acids. Here the CDR3 reads CASSPPNRRINYGYTF. The CDR3 region has the DNA TGTGCCAGCTCACCACCAAACAGACGAATTAACTATGGCTACACCTTC.

This clonotype showed up many times. The chain uses TRBV27 and TRBJ2-3, with 8 bases identical to TRBD2. CDR3 length: 14 amino acids. The germline V gene has CDR1 MNHEY and CDR2 SMNVEV (reference sequence). The V and J ends lost 6 bases and 5 bases, in that order; junction bases with no gene match: 7. The CDR3 sequence: CASRSGGPEDTQYF. Here the CDR3 DNA reads TGTGCCAGCAGGTCGGGGGGGCCCGAAGATACGCAGTATTTT.

This clonotype was recorded at least ten times. The chain is built from TRBV4-3 and TRBJ2-3; D is possibly TRBD1 or TRBD2 (6 bases each). V dropped 1 base and J dropped 1 base, with 12 bases sitting between them. Germline V gene data show CDR1 as LGHNA and CDR2 as YSLEER. The CDR3 is made up of 16 amino acids. This CDR3 reads CASSQGAEGGTDTQYF. The CDR3 DNA is TGCGCCAGCAGCCAAGGGGCGGAGGGGGGCACAGATACGCAGTATTTT.

This chain joins TRBV9 and TRBJ2-3; the match to TRBD1 covers 7 bases. V trimming: 3 bases; J trimming: 1 base; junction bases outside the gene matches: 8. CDR1 and CDR2 from the germline V gene are SGDLS and YYNGEE. The CDR3 is made up of 16 amino acids. The CDR3 bases are TGTGCCAGCAGCGACCGGGACAGAGCTGGCACAGATACGCAGTATTTT. Translated: CASSDRDRAGTDTQYF.

This clonotype showed up just a few times. The rearrangement links TRBV18 to TRBJ2-5; 12 nucleotides align to TRBD2. Germline V gives CDR1 KGHSH, CDR2 LQKENI. This CDR3 is 15 amino acids long. V lost 3 bases and J lost 5; bases outside the gene matches: 4. This chain's CDR3 is CASSPRTSGTETQYF. DNA of the CDR3: TGTGCCAGCTCACCCAGGACTAGCGGGACGGAGACCCAGTACTTC.

This clonotype occurred many times. The chain joins TRBV6-2 or TRBV6-3 to TRBJ1-5; a weak D match, TRBD1 (5 bases). The ends were cut back, 6 bases at V and 9 bases at J, with 12 bases in the middle. CDR1 and CDR2 from the germline V gene are MNHEY and SVGEGT. The CDR3 spans 12 residues. CDR3 sequence: CASRHRDLPQHF. Here the CDR3 DNA reads TGTGCCAGCAGACACCGGGACCTGCCCCAGCATTTT.

The J gene is TRBJ1-4, the V gene TRBV12-3 or TRBV12-4; D is uncertain. The CDR3 contains 12 residues. V lost 6 bases to trimming and J lost 6 bases, with 8 bases between them. The CDR3 region has the DNA TGTGCCAGCAGCTCCGGGGATGAAAAACTGTTTTTT. This codes for CASSSGDEKLFF.

CDR3 amino acids: CASSPPRQGFNYGYTF. The CDR3, as DNA: TGTGCCAGCAGTCCCCCGCGCCAGGGTTTTAACTATGGCTACACCTTC. The V call is TRBV28, the J call TRBJ1-2; TRBD1 is a possible D gene (5 bases). CDR3 length equals 16 residues. V lost 5 bases, J lost 1 base, and 17 bases lay in between. Germline V lookup: CDR1 MDHEN, CDR2 SYDVKM.

At least ten counts were recorded for this clonotype. The V and J genes are TRBV27 and TRBJ1-6; TRBD1 matches at 8 bases. Trimming removed 4 bases from V and 11 bases from J; junction bases left unmatched: 7. The germline V gene has CDR1 MNHEY and CDR2 SMNVEV (reference sequence). The CDR3 extends over 14 amino acids. CDR3 bases: TGTGCCAGCAGTTCAGGACAGGGTATTACACCCCTCCACTTT. Protein sequence: CASSSGQGITPLHF.

This clonotype was seen a few times. The V call is TRBV28, the J call TRBJ2-7, with D possibly being TRBD1 or TRBD2 (5 bases each). The CDR3 length is 14 residues. Germline CDR1 reads MDHEN; CDR2 reads SYDVKM. Trimming cost V 4 bases and J 2 bases, with 12 bases left between them. The CDR3 sequence is CASSSWDGAYEQYF. CDR3 bases: TGTGCCAGCAGTTCTTGGGACGGCGCCTACGAGCAGTACTTC.

This clonotype was observed a handful of times. The chain is built from TRBV20-1 and TRBJ2-7; 9 bases align to TRBD1. Germline V gives CDR1 DFQATT, CDR2 SNEGSKA (reference sequence). Unmatched junction bases numbered 8, after V lost 3 bases and J lost 5 bases. The length of the CDR3 is 14 residues. The CDR3 DNA reads as TGCAGTGCTAGGGAGGACAGGGGACCTCACGAGCAGTACTTC. Translation: CSAREDRGPHEQYF.

This clonotype was found many times. The chain uses TRBV29-1 and TRBJ2-5; D unclear. Germline V gene lookup returns CDR1 SQVTM and CDR2 ANQGSEA. Between the trimmed V and J ends, which lost 4 bases and 3 bases, there was a span of 12 bases. The CDR3 is 13 residues long. This CDR3 reads CSVAKGSEETQYF. The CDR3 region has the DNA TGCAGCGTTGCTAAGGGTTCAGAAGAGACCCAGTACTTC.

This clonotype has more than one count but fewer than ten. The rearrangement joins TRBV5-4 to TRBJ2-3, with D maybe TRBD1 (5 bases). This CDR3 has 15 residues. Germline V CDR1 and CDR2: SGHNT, YYREEE (reference sequence). V lost 4 bases and J 4 bases, leaving 16 bases between the germline ends. CDR3 in DNA: TGTGCCAGCAGCCCTACTGCAGGGCTCGCAGATACGCAGTATTTT. This sequence encodes CASSPTAGLADTQYF.

This clonotype was detected only a few times. A junction end diverges from the germline sequence, so it may reflect a read error. The chain links TRBV7-7 to TRBJ2-1; 9 positions agree with TRBD2. This CDR3 is built from 16 residues. The germline CDR1 and CDR2 sequences are SSHAT and FNYEAQ (reference sequence). The CDR3 is CASSFTLAGNLNEQFF. As DNA, the CDR3 is TGTGCTAGCAGTTTTACCCTAGCGGGGAACTTGAATGAGCAGTTCTTC.

The J gene is TRBJ1-3, the V gene TRBV25-1; D is uncertain. This CDR3 region has 14 residues. From germline, CDR1 is MGHDK and CDR2 SYGVNS. Trimming removed 4 bases at V and 3 bases at J, with 10 bases between. The CDR3 here is CASSGVPLGNTIYF. DNA of the CDR3: TGTGCCAGCAGTGGTGTCCCTCTTGGAAACACCATATATTTT.

This clonotype came up many times. The chain employs TRBV7-2 and TRBJ1-5; 7 bases match TRBD1. Germline values: CDR1 SGHTA, CDR2 FQGNSA. CDR3 size: 15 residues. J was trimmed by 7 bases and V by 3 bases; bases with no gene match: 9. CDR3 sequence reads: CASSFSGGVGQPQHF. CDR3 nucleotide sequence: TGTGCCAGCAGCTTTTCAGGGGGAGTTGGGCAGCCCCAGCATTTT.

The rearrangement links TRBV20-1 to TRBJ2-3, with D possibly being TRBD1 (6 bases). The CDR3 spans 12 residues. The ends were cut back, 5 bases at V and 5 bases at J, with 11 bases in the middle. Germline V gene sequence: CDR1 DFQATT, CDR2 SNEGSKA (reference sequence). Here the CDR3 DNA reads TGCAGTGCTTTTACAGGGATAGATACGCAGTATTTT. As protein: CSAFTGIDTQYF.

This clonotype showed up just a few times. The J gene is TRBJ1-1, the V gene TRBV9; D gene ambiguous. With 0 bases removed from V and 1 base from J, the gap between germline ends came to 7 bases. Germline V gives CDR1 SGDLS, CDR2 YYNGEE. The CDR3 consists of 14 residues. CDR3 in DNA: TGTGCCAGCAGCGTAGTAGCAGGGAACACTGAAGCTTTCTTT. Translated, it gives CASSVVAGNTEAFF. Supplemented by reference TRBV9 and TRBJ1-1, the full variable domain reads DSGVTQTPKHLITATGQRVTLRCSPRSGDLSVYWYQQSLDQGLQFLIQYYNGEERAKGNILERFSAQQFPDLHSELNLSSLELGDSALYFCASSVVAGNTEAFFGQGTRLTVV.

This clonotype was seen repeatedly, ten times or more. The genes are TRBV11-1 and TRBJ2-1; 9 bases match TRBD2. The CDR3 has 16 amino acids. The V segment lost 6 bases and the J segment 0 bases; nucleotides outside the gene matches: 6. Per the germline V gene, CDR1 is SGHAT and CDR2 is FQDESV (reference sequence). The CDR3 DNA is TGTGCCAGCAGTCGAAGCGGGGGGAGCTCCTACAATGAGCAGTTCTTC. The encoded protein is CASSRSGGSSYNEQFF.

This clonotype was seen repeatedly, ten times or more. The gene calls are TRBV7-2 and TRBJ1-1, with 8 bases fitting TRBD1. CDR1 is SGHTA, CDR2 FQGNSA, per germline. The length of the CDR3 is 15 residues. Germline trimming cut 3 bases from V and 5 bases from J; bases unmatched to any gene: 8. The CDR3 is CASSLAGGVGTEAFF. The CDR3 nucleotides read TGTGCCAGCAGCTTGGCAGGGGGCGTAGGGACTGAAGCTTTCTTT.

This sequence joins TRBV6-6 and TRBJ1-5; D possibly corresponds to TRBD1 (6 bases). CDR1 and CDR2 from the germline V gene are MNHNY and SVGAGI (reference sequence). V was cut by 11 bases and J by 5 bases, with 13 bases left in between. CDR3 length: 12 residues. The CDR3 DNA follows: TGTGCCGTTAGAGGGGGGGATCAGCCCCAGCATTTT. It translates to CAVRGGDQPQHF.